This TCR beta chain was recovered during a study of low-dose radiotherapy and immunotherapy resistance in tumors. Primers used for first-strand cDNA, a TRAV- and TRBV-specific set, covered both alpha and beta chains. TCR amplification involved 20 PCR cycles with a constant-region primer and V-primer adapter. Following isolation, mRNA was amplified via in vitro transcription. TCRdb itself ran the reads through MiXCR, one entry per CDR3 protein. The sample holds fewer than 8,000 distinct CDR3 sequences, approximately 71% seen once. This CDR3 has 13 residues. Trimming took 8 bases from V and 5 from J, leaving 15 bases between them. Germline lookup yields CDR1 MNHEY and CDR2 SVGEGT. Administered to the donors were nivolumab, ipilimumab, aspirin, low-dose cyclophosphamide and low-dose radiotherapy. Inclusion covered patients whose advanced solid tumors lacked tumor-infiltrating lymphocytes.

V is TRBV6-2 or TRBV6-3 and J is TRBJ2-5, with D tentatively TRBD1 or TRBD2 (6 bases each). The source of this sequence is a human donor with advanced metastatic prostate, ovarian, gallbladder or colorectal cancer (not recorded which). This table probably holds off-target reads from a library built for another chain. CDR3 in amino acids: CASLLDGGETQYF. CDR3 nucleotide sequence: TGTGCCAGCCTACTGGACGGGGGCGAGACCCAGTACTTC.